What follows are 25 T cell receptor beta chains derived from one specimen sequenced in a study of lymphopenia after photon versus proton radiotherapy. Here immunoSEQ multiplex PCR was the method, and the copy in TCRdb shows in-frame clones only, minus some. The sample gives 20,000 to 25,000 clones, 85% of which show up once; approximately 19% is in the top ten. Specimen: peripheral blood, collected from a patient treated with photon-based radiotherapy. The receptors were sampled from a man aged 60 to 69 with pancreatic cancer.

By share, this clone counts as medium-sized (0.01 to 0.1%). Other nucleotide sequences in the sample specify the same CDR3. V and J are TRBV5-2 and TRBJ2-6; the table's D call, TRBD1, was not checked against the DNA. TRBV5-2 is labeled a pseudogene. The CDR3 totals 18 residues. CDR3 sequence (DNA): TGCGCCAGCAGGGACAGGGAGAGCTCTACCTCTGGGGCCAACGTCCTGACTTTC. It encodes CASRDRESSTSGANVLTF.

The rearrangement links TRBV30 to TRBJ1-1; 9 bases line up with TRBD1. Germline values: CDR1 GTSNPN, CDR2 SVGIG (reference sequence). V lost 6 bases, J lost 1 base, and 6 bases stayed unmatched. The CDR3 spans 14 residues. The CDR3 DNA reads as TGTGCCTGCCCTTCGACAGGGGGGAACACTGAAGCTTTCTTT. Protein sequence: CACPSTGGNTEAFF.

The V and J genes are TRBV5-5 and TRBJ1-5; a possible D gene is TRBD1 (6 bases). The CDR3 is made up of 17 amino acids. Trimming shortened V by 2 bases and J by 1 base, and 16 bases separated the two germline ends. The germline gives CDR1 SGHKS, CDR2 YYEKEE (reference sequence). CDR3 region: CASSLTGGKRSNQPQHF. The DNA for the CDR3 is TGTGCCAGCAGCTTAACTGGGGGCAAGAGAAGCAATCAGCCCCAGCATTTT.

This chain connects TRBV12-5 to TRBJ2-4; D is unresolved. Trimming pared 6 bases from V and 3 bases from J, leaving 9 bases between. The CDR3 runs 13 residues. Germline V gene lookup returns CDR1 LGHNT and CDR2 FRNRAP. CDR3 bases: TGTGCTAGTGGCCACACTCTCAAAAACATTCAGTACTTC. As protein: CASGHTLKNIQYF. The full variable domain, with the rest looked up from reference TRBV12-5 and TRBJ2-4, is DARVTQTPRHKVTEMGQEVTMRCQPILGHNTVFWYRQTMMQGLELLAYFRNRAPLDDSGMPKDRFSAEMPDATLATLKIQPSEPRDSAVYFCASGHTLKNIQYFGAGTRLSVL.

The chain uses TRBV4-3 and TRBJ2-7; 7 bases match TRBD1. CDR3 length: 15 residues. With V trimmed by 3 bases and J by 2 bases, 7 bases remained unmatched. Looked up from germline, CDR1 is LGHNA and CDR2 is YSLEER. The CDR3 coding sequence is TGCGCCAGCAGCCAGGTTCCGGACAGGCCCTACGAGCAGTACTTC. Its protein product is CASSQVPDRPYEQYF.

The rearrangement joins TRBV19 to TRBJ2-2; TRBD1 might be the D (7 bases). CDR3 size: 15 residues. V was cut by 1 base and J by 5 bases, with 11 bases left in between. Germline CDR1 and CDR2: LNHDA and SQIVND (reference sequence). The CDR3 loop is CASSIGQGGTGELFF. In nucleotides, the CDR3 is TGTGCCAGTAGTATAGGACAGGGAGGTACCGGGGAGCTGTTTTTT. Combining the CDR3 with reference TRBV19 and TRBJ2-2 gives the whole variable domain DGGITQSPKYLFRKEGQNVTLSCEQNLNHDAMYWYRQDPGQGLRLIYYSQIVNDFQKGDIAEGYSVSREKKESFPLTVTSAQKNPTAFYLCASSIGQGGTGELFFGEGSRLTVL.

This clone has a handful of counts. This sequence joins TRBV9 and TRBJ1-3; D remains unclear. Trimming left V 0 bases short and J 0 bases short, with 13 bases between. The CDR3 is 17 residues long. Germline CDR1 is SGDLS and CDR2 is YYNGEE. CDR3 in amino acids: CASSVAFQSGSGNTIYF. CDR3 in DNA: TGTGCCAGCAGCGTAGCTTTTCAATCGGGCTCTGGAAACACCATATATTTT.

The CDR3 sequence: CASSFGLADLYEQYF. The CDR3 coding sequence is TGCGCCAGCAGCTTCGGACTAGCGGACCTCTACGAGCAGTACTTC. The chain recombines TRBV5-1 with TRBJ2-7, with 10 bases aligning to TRBD2. The CDR3 is made up of 15 amino acids. Looked up from germline, CDR1 is SGHRS and CDR2 is YFSETQ. Trimming removed 2 bases from V and 3 bases from J; junction bases left unmatched: 5.

The rearrangement uses TRBV5-1 and TRBJ2-3; 9 nucleotides line up with TRBD2. The length of the CDR3 is 15 residues. Unmatched junction bases numbered 4, after V lost 0 bases and J lost 5 bases. Germline CDR1 and CDR2: SGHRS and YFSETQ. CDR3 bases: TGCGCCAGCAGCTTGGATCTAGCGGGGATAGATACGCAGTATTTT. It codes for CASSLDLAGIDTQYF.

The chain employs TRBV2 and TRBJ1-1; D may be TRBD1 (6 bases). The V gene lost 8 bases and the J gene lost 4 bases, with 17 bases spanning the gap. Germline CDR1 is SNHLY and CDR2 is FYNNEI. The CDR3 is 14 amino acids. CDR3 sequence reads: CASGGGLGITEAFF. CDR3 bases: TGTGCCAGCGGAGGGGGGTTGGGGATCACTGAAGCTTTCTTT. The complete variable domain, with remaining parts taken from reference TRBV2 and TRBJ1-1, reads EPEVTQTPSHQVTQMGQEVILRCVPISNHLYFYWYRQILGQKVEFLVSFYNNEISEKSEIFDDQFSVERPDGSNFTLKIRSTKLEDSAMYFCASGGGLGITEAFFGQGTRLTVV.

The chain is built from TRBV5-1 and TRBJ2-7; 9 bases are shared with TRBD1. CDR1 and CDR2 (germline): SGHRS, YFSETQ. With V trimmed by 8 bases and J by 2 bases, 5 bases remained unmatched. The CDR3 extends over 13 amino acids. CDR3 loop: CASQTGGTYEQYF. In DNA, the CDR3 is TGCGCCAGTCAGACAGGGGGTACCTACGAGCAGTACTTC.

The V and J genes are TRBV5-1 and TRBJ1-2; D gene unclear. CDR1 SGHRS and CDR2 YFSETQ come from the germline V gene. This CDR3 has 14 amino acids. The V gene lost 3 bases and the J gene lost 0 bases, with 9 bases spanning the gap. For the CDR3, the DNA is TGCGCCAGCAGCTCCGGTGACTCTAACTATGGCTACACCTTC. Protein sequence: CASSSGDSNYGYTF.

The V and J genes are TRBV6-1 and TRBJ2-4; D is perhaps TRBD1 or TRBD2 (5 bases each). The CDR3 has 14 amino acids. Germline CDR1 reads MNHNS; CDR2 reads SASEGT. Trimming pared 5 bases from V and 15 bases from J, leaving 23 bases between. Written as DNA, the CDR3 is TGTGCCAGCAGTAACCGAAGGGACGGTCCCCTTGGGTACTTC. It translates to CASSNRRDGPLGYF.

V usage is TRBV2 and J usage is TRBJ1-5; tentatively, D is TRBD1 (6 bases). V was trimmed by 5 bases and J by 5 bases, leaving 19 bases between them. This CDR3 comprises 16 residues. Germline CDR1 is SNHLY and CDR2 is FYNNEI. CDR3 sequence reads: CASSYTPTGWDQPQHF. Written as DNA, the CDR3 is TGTGCCAGCAGTTATACTCCAACAGGGTGGGATCAGCCCCAGCATTTT. The full variable domain, rest sourced from reference TRBV2 and TRBJ1-5, is EPEVTQTPSHQVTQMGQEVILRCVPISNHLYFYWYRQILGQKVEFLVSFYNNEISEKSEIFDDQFSVERPDGSNFTLKIRSTKLEDSAMYFCASSYTPTGWDQPQHFGDGTRLSIL.

V is TRBV7-2 and J is TRBJ1-2, with 8 bases lining up with TRBD1. Germline V gene lookup returns CDR1 SGHTA and CDR2 FQGNSA. V lost 4 bases, J lost 4 bases, and 8 bases stayed unmatched. The CDR3 has 15 amino acids. The CDR3 DNA reads as TGTGCCAGCAGCTCCTCCGGACAGGGAGTCTATGGCTACACCTTC. Translated: CASSSSGQGVYGYTF.

This chain links TRBV19 with TRBJ2-7; TRBD1 is a possible D gene (5 bases). The CDR3 sequence is 13 residues long. Trimming took off 5 bases at V and 2 bases at J, with 10 bases between the two ends. Germline values: CDR1 LNHDA, CDR2 SQIVND (reference sequence). CDR3 loop: CASSLGHPYEQYF. The CDR3 DNA reads as TGTGCCAGTAGTCTCGGACACCCCTACGAGCAGTACTTC.

This chain joins TRBV28 and TRBJ2-7, with 10 nucleotides matching TRBD1. Losses at the gene ends were 4 bases for V and 2 bases for J; bases not matched to a gene: 2. Germline V gene sequence: CDR1 MDHEN, CDR2 SYDVKM. The CDR3 extends over 14 amino acids. In DNA form, the CDR3 reads TGTGCCAGCAGTTCCGGGACAGGGGCCTACGAGCAGTACTTC. It is translated as CASSSGTGAYEQYF.

The V and J genes are TRBV15 and TRBJ1-1; possible D gene TRBD1, 6 bases. In germline, CDR1 is LNHNV, CDR2 YYDKDF (reference sequence). The CDR3 sequence is 14 residues long. V was pared by 4 bases and J by 7 bases, with 16 bases between. CDR3 nucleotides: TGTGCCACCAGCACGGGGGACAATTATAATGAAGCTTTCTTT. It codes for CATSTGDNYNEAFF.

The chain employs TRBV21-1 and TRBJ2-7; the D segment call TRBD2 is taken from the table without a DNA check. TRBV21-1 represents a pseudogene. CDR3 length: 15 residues. CDR3 region: CASSKAAGGYYEQYF. The DNA for the CDR3 is TGTGCCAGCAGCAAAGCCGCGGGGGGGTACTACGAGCAGTACTTC.

The sample holds a few counts of this clone. The rearrangement uses TRBV30 and TRBJ2-7, with 9 bases identical to TRBD2. In germline, CDR1 is GTSNPN, CDR2 SVGIG (reference sequence). This CDR3 contains 14 residues. V shed 7 bases and J 2 bases; nucleotides not matched to a gene: 9. CDR3 protein: CASDGAGGAYEQYF. In nucleotides, the CDR3 is TGTGCCTCCGACGGAGCGGGGGGTGCCTACGAGCAGTACTTC.

The CDR3, as DNA: TGTGCCAGCAGCTTCGGGACTTCTTCCTACGAGCAGTACTTC. It codes for CASSFGTSSYEQYF. The V gene is TRBV11-2, the J gene TRBJ2-7; TRBD2 might be the D (6 bases). With 3 bases removed from V and 1 base from J, the gap between germline ends came to 10 bases. Germline loops: CDR1 SGHAT, CDR2 FQNNGV. This CDR3 region has 14 residues.

The rearrangement links TRBV10-1 to TRBJ2-5; D might be TRBD2 (6 bases). The V end lost 6 bases, the J end lost 1 base, and 9 bases lay between the germline ends. Germline CDR1 is WNHNN and CDR2 is SYGVQD (reference sequence). The CDR3 is 13 residues long. CDR3 region: CASSRGSQETQYF. In DNA, the CDR3 is TGCGCCAGCAGCCGGGGGAGCCAAGAGACCCAGTACTTC.

The chain combines TRBV13 with TRBJ2-7, with D perhaps given as TRBD1 or TRBD2 (5 bases each). V lost 2 bases and J lost 2, with 10 bases in between. Germline values: CDR1 PRHDT, CDR2 FYEKMQ (reference sequence). There are 14 residues in the CDR3. The chain's CDR3 is CASSLRDGTYEQYF. The CDR3 bases are TGTGCCAGCAGCTTAAGGGACGGGACCTACGAGCAGTACTTC.

This chain links TRBV7-3 with TRBJ2-3; 8 bases fit TRBD2. CDR3 length: 15 residues. J lost 1 base, V lost 2 bases, and 2 bases had no gene match. Germline lookup yields CDR1 SGHTA and CDR2 FQGTGA. Written as DNA, the CDR3 is TGTGCCAGCAGCTTAGGGACTAGTCGCACAGATACGCAGTATTTT. It is translated as CASSLGTSRTDTQYF.

The CDR3 DNA is TGTGCCAGTAGTACCCTAGCGGCGAGCTCCTACAATGAGCAGTTCTTC. Translated, it gives CASSTLAASSYNEQFF. The chain carries TRBV19 and TRBJ2-1, with 7 bases aligning to TRBD2. Germline CDR1 LNHDA, CDR2 SQIVND (reference sequence). The trim removed 4 bases at V and 0 bases at J, leaving 6 bases unmatched. The CDR3 has 16 amino acids.